Given below is one T cell receptor (beta chain) in context. Germline CDR1 SNHLY, CDR2 FYNNEI. Trimming stripped 3 bases from V and 0 bases from J, with 6 bases between. The CDR3 is made up of 14 amino acids. This entry is derived from a study of blood T cell repertoires in COVID-19. The overall study: Samples came from the United States, Italy and Spain, spanning acute and convalescent COVID-19.

Original processing methods: Amplifying reference gene primers gave estimates of nucleated cell counts. Libraries were prepared by immunoSEQ multiplex PCR; TCRdb keeps only in-frame clonotypes and omits some of them. That table furnishes V, J and clone size, whereas the DNA furnished D and trimming. The sample contains a few hundred thousand clones, almost 85% of which appear only once. Material for sequencing was peripheral blood. The gene calls are TRBV2 and TRBJ1-5; D is ambiguous. The clonotype originates from a human donor in a cohort sampled during active COVID-19. The CDR3 here is CASSDEGSNQPQHF. The CDR3 region has the DNA TGTGCCAGCAGTGATGAGGGTAGCAATCAGCCCCAGCATTTT. The whole variable domain, remainder taken from reference TRBV2 and TRBJ1-5, is EPEVTQTPSHQVTQMGQEVILRCVPISNHLYFYWYRQILGQKVEFLVSFYNNEISEKSEIFDDQFSVERPDGSNFTLKIRSTKLEDSAMYFCASSDEGSNQPQHFGDGTRLSIL.